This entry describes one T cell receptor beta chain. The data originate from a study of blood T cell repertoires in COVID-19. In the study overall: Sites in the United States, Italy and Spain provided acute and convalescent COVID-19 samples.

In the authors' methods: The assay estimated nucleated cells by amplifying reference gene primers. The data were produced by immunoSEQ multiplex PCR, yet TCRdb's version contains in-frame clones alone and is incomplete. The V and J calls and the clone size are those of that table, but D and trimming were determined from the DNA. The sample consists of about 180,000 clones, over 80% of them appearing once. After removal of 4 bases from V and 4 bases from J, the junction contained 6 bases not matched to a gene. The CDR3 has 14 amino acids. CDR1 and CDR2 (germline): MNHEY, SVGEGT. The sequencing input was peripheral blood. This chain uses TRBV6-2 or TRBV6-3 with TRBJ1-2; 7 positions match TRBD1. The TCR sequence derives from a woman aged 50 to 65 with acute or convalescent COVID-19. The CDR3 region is CASSWSTGPYGYTF. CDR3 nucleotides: TGTGCCAGCAGTTGGTCGACAGGGCCCTATGGCTACACCTTC.